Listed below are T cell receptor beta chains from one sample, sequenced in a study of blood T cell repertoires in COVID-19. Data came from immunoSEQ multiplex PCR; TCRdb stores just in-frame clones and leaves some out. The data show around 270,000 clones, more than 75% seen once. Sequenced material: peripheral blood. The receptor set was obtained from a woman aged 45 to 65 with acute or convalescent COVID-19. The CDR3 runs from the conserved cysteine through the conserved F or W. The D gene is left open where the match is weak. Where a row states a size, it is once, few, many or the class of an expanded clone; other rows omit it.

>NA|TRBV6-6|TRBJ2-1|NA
CASSYSRQLYNEQFF
TGTGCCAGCAGTTACTCCAGGCAGCTATACAATGAGCAGTTCTTC
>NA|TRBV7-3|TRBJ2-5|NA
CASSLGRAQETQYF
TGTGCCAGCAGCTTAGGCAGGGCCCAAGAGACCCAGTACTTC
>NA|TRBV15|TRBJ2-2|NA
CATSRGGVANTGELFF
TGTGCCACCAGCAGGGGGGGAGTCGCGAACACCGGGGAGCTGTTTTTT
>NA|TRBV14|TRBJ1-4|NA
CASSPGINEKLFF
TGTGCCAGCAGCCCAGGGATTAATGAAAAACTGTTTTTT
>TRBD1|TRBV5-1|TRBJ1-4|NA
CASSSGTGYEKLFF
TGCGCCAGCAGCTCCGGGACAGGGTATGAAAAACTGTTTTTT
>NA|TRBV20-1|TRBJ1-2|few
CSAGTRQGYTF
TGCAGTGCTGGGACACGGCAGGGCTACACCTTC
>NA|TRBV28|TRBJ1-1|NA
CASSGRGASTEAFF
TGTGCCAGCAGTGGTCGGGGGGCAAGCACTGAAGCTTTCTTT
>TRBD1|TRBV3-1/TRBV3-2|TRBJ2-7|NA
CASSQEAWQGVPYEQYF
TGTGCCAGCAGCCAAGAAGCCTGGCAGGGGGTTCCCTACGAGCAGTACTTC
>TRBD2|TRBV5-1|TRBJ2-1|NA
CASSPVAGGLDTEQFF
TGCGCCAGCAGCCCGGTAGCGGGAGGGCTAGATACTGAGCAGTTCTTC
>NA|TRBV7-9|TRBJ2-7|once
CASSPRTAYEQYF
TGTGCCAGCAGCCCCCGGACAGCCTACGAGCAGTACTTC
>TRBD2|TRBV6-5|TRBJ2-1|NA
CASSYSGRPGNEQFF
TGTGCCAGCAGTTATAGCGGGAGGCCGGGGAATGAGCAGTTCTTC
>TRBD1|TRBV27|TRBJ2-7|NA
CASTPGTGTPF
TGTGCCAGCACCCCCGGGACAGGGACCCCCTTC
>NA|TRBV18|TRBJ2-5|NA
CASAAGQKETQYF
TGTGCCAGCGCGGCGGGGCAGAAAGAGACCCAGTACTTC
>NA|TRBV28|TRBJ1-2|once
CASSQPGIRGYTF
TGTGCCAGCAGTCAACCAGGGATTAGGGGCTACACCTTC
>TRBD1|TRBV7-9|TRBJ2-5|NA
CASTAWDSQETQYF
TGTGCCAGCACGGCATGGGACAGCCAAGAGACCCAGTACTTC
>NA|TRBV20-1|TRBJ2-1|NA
CSASVVTARFVDEQFF
TGCAGTGCTAGTGTTGTAACGGCTAGATTCGTCGATGAGCAGTTCTTC
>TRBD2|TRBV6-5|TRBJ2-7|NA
CASGGFYEQYF
TGTGCCTCGGGAGGCTTCTACGAGCAGTACTTC
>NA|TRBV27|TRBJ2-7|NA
CASSLTGRGYEQYF
TGTGCCAGCAGTTTAACGGGCAGGGGTTACGAGCAGTACTTC
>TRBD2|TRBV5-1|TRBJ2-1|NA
CASSLGLAGTSYNEQFF
TGCGCCAGCAGCTTGGGACTAGCGGGGACGTCCTACAATGAGCAGTTCTTC
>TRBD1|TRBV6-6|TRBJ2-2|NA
CASNDRANTGELFF
TGTGCCAGCAACGACAGGGCGAACACCGGGGAGCTGTTTTTT
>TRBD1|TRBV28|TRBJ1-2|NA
CASNPGQGYYGYTF
TGTGCCAGCAATCCGGGACAGGGGTACTATGGCTACACCTTC
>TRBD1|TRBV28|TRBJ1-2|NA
CASSSYAQGDYGYTF
TGTGCCAGCAGTTCTTATGCTCAGGGGGACTATGGCTACACCTTC
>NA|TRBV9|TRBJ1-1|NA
CASSVDGATEAFF
TGTGCCAGCAGCGTAGATGGGGCCACTGAAGCTTTCTTT
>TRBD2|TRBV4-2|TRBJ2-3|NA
CASSQGFAGGTDTQYF
TGTGCCAGCAGCCAAGGTTTCGCGGGAGGGACAGATACGCAGTATTTT
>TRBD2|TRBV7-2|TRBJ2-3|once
CASSLSSGNTDTQYF
TGTGCCAGCAGCTTATCTAGCGGGAACACAGATACGCAGTATTTT
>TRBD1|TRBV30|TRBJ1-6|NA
CAWDQGQGGRSNSPLHF
TGTGCCTGGGACCAGGGACAGGGAGGAAGGAGTAATTCACCCCTCCACTTT
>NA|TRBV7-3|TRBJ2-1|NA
CASSPPGSYNEQFF
TGTGCCAGCAGCCCACCCGGGTCCTACAATGAGCAGTTCTTC
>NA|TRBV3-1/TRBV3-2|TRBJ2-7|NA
CASSQAGVGEQYF
TGTGCCAGCAGCCAAGCGGGGGTGGGTGAGCAGTACTTC
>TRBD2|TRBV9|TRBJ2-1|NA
CASSLTSGRAYSNEQFF
TGTGCCAGCAGCCTTACTAGCGGGAGGGCCTATTCAAATGAGCAGTTCTTC
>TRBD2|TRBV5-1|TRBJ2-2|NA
CASSIRLAGNTGELFF
TGCGCCAGCAGCATCCGACTAGCGGGCAACACCGGGGAGCTGTTTTTT
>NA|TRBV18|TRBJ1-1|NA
CASSPPTGDTEAFF
TGTGCCAGCTCACCTCCAACAGGAGACACTGAAGCTTTCTTT
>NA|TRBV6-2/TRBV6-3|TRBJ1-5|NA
CASSQGYQPQHF
TGTGCCAGCAGTCAGGGATATCAGCCCCAGCATTTT
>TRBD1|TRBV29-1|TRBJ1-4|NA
CSVSSPDRGYEKLFF
TGCAGCGTTTCCTCACCTGACAGGGGCTATGAAAAACTGTTTTTT
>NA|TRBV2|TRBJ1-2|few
CASSEGGGIYGYTF
TGTGCCAGCAGTGAAGGGGGCGGGATCTATGGCTACACCTTC
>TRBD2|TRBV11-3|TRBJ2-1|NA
CASSLASGDNEQFF
TGTGCCAGCAGCTTGGCTAGCGGGGACAATGAGCAGTTCTTC
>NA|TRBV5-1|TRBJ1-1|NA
CASRLSPGEFTEAFF
TGCGCCAGCAGACTCTCGCCAGGGGAGTTCACTGAAGCTTTCTTT
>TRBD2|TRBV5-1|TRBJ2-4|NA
CASSYTSGVLAKNIQYF
TGCGCCAGCAGCTATACTAGCGGGGTGTTGGCCAAAAACATTCAGTACTTC
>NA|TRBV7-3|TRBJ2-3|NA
CASSFGVADTQYF
TGTGCCAGCAGCTTCGGAGTAGCAGATACGCAGTATTTT
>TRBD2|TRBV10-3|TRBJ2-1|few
CAISVGLAGSYEQFF
TGTGCCATCAGTGTAGGACTAGCGGGATCCTATGAGCAGTTCTTC
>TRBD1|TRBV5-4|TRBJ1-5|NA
CASSPPGTGRYYQPQHF
TGTGCCAGCAGCCCCCCAGGGACAGGGAGATACTATCAGCCCCAGCATTTT
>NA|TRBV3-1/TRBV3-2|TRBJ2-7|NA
CASTSGRAEQYF
TGTGCCAGCACATCGGGCAGGGCCGAGCAGTACTTC
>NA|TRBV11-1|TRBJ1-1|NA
CASSPETARYTEAFF
TGTGCCAGCAGCCCGGAAACGGCGAGGTACACTGAAGCTTTCTTT
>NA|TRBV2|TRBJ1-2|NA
CASSPSLEAGYTF
TGTGCCAGCAGCCCCTCCCTAGAAGCCGGCTACACCTTC
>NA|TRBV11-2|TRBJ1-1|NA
CASSRTDLNTEAFF
TGTGCCAGCAGCCGTACAGATTTGAACACTGAAGCTTTCTTT